This entry lists 7 T cell receptor beta chains sequenced from one sample in a study of Ad26.COV2.S vaccination and SARS-CoV-2 variants (dated by TCRdb to the early 2020s). Library generation was performed with the immunoSEQ multiplex PCR assay. The table comes from immuneACCESS by way of TCRdb, which keeps in-frame sequences with V and J called. Part of the clones is missing from these tables; in studies checked, under half for an unresolved V gene and the rest for unknown reasons. The sample table records around 450,000 clones; 70% to 90% of these occur just once. Roughly 1.7% of the sample rests with the top ten. In light of the paper, this sample's treatment or condition label describes: some 20 received Ad26.COV2.S at low or high dose, single or two shots; roughly five received placebo; per-sample allocation not given. Repertoires of vaccine and placebo recipients were sequenced from samples taken on day 63 after the first injection.

Sequenced here: peripheral blood, sampled in a trial of Ad26.COV2.S vaccine versus placebo. The receptors come from a person aged 18-60 years who received the Ad26.COV2.S COVID-19 vaccine or a placebo.

With regard to this clone: The sample carries other DNA sequences with the same CDR3. The rearrangement links TRBV2 to TRBJ1-1; 9 nucleotides agree with TRBD1. The CDR3 has 13 amino acids. With V trimmed by 6 bases and J by 5 bases, 4 bases remained unmatched. Germline CDR1 SNHLY, CDR2 FYNNEI. CDR3 in amino acids: CASSVTGGTEAFF. In DNA form, the CDR3 reads TGTGCCAGCAGCGTGACAGGGGGAACTGAAGCTTTCTTT.

The chain joins TRBV3-1 (or the pseudogene TRBV3-2) to TRBJ2-7; 8 nucleotides match TRBD1. The CDR3 covers 15 residues. Looked up from germline, CDR1 is LGHDT and CDR2 is YNNKEL (reference sequence). The J segment lost 5 bases and the V segment lost 4 bases, leaving 10 bases of the junction unmatched. The CDR3 here is CASSLYGQGDNEQYF. CDR3 DNA: TGTGCCAGCAGCCTATACGGACAGGGAGACAACGAGCAGTACTTC.

This clone was picked up one time. The chain carries TRBV6-1 and TRBJ2-1; 7 bases fit TRBD2. This CDR3 has 18 residues. CDR1 and CDR2 (germline): MNHNS, SASEGT. V gave up 3 bases and J gave up 7 bases; unmatched junction bases: 18. CDR3 bases: TGTGCCAGCAGTGAGCGGCGGGTAGCGGGTTGGGGTCGGAATGAGCAGTTCTTC. Translation: CASSERRVAGWGRNEQFF.

This clone appeared many times. The chain employs TRBV19 and TRBJ1-5, with D tentatively TRBD1 (6 bases). The germline gives CDR1 LNHDA, CDR2 SQIVND (reference sequence). The CDR3 has 16 residues. V lost 1 base, J lost 5 bases, and 15 bases lay in between. CDR3 sequence reads: CASSIVTRHRDQPQHF. For the CDR3, the DNA is TGTGCCAGTAGTATAGTAACGAGGCACAGGGATCAGCCCCAGCATTTT.

V is TRBV2 and J is TRBJ1-1; a weak D match, TRBD1 (6 bases). CDR1 is SNHLY and CDR2 is FYNNEI in the germline V gene. The CDR3 has 13 amino acids. V lost 5 bases, J lost 1 base, and 8 bases lay in between. This chain's CDR3 is CASSLQGNTEAFF. The CDR3 DNA reads as TGTGCCAGCAGTTTACAGGGGAACACTGAAGCTTTCTTT.

This chain uses TRBV7-9 with TRBJ1-1; tentatively, D is TRBD1 (6 bases). The germline CDR1 and CDR2 sequences are SEHNR and FQNEAQ (reference sequence). This CDR3 has 17 residues. V was shortened by 1 base and J by 1 base, with 16 bases between the two germline ends. The CDR3 bases are TGTGCCAGCAGCTTAGTTCTTCGAAGGGGGAAGAACACTGAAGCTTTCTTT. It is translated as CASSLVLRRGKNTEAFF.

The chain joins TRBV2 to TRBJ1-2, with D possibly matching TRBD1 (6 bases). This CDR3 region has 16 residues. Trimming pared 0 bases from V and 8 bases from J, leaving 19 bases between. Germline V gene lookup returns CDR1 SNHLY and CDR2 FYNNEI. CDR3 region: CASSEATGMASRGYTF. DNA for the CDR3: TGTGCCAGCAGTGAAGCAACAGGGATGGCTTCTAGGGGCTACACCTTC.